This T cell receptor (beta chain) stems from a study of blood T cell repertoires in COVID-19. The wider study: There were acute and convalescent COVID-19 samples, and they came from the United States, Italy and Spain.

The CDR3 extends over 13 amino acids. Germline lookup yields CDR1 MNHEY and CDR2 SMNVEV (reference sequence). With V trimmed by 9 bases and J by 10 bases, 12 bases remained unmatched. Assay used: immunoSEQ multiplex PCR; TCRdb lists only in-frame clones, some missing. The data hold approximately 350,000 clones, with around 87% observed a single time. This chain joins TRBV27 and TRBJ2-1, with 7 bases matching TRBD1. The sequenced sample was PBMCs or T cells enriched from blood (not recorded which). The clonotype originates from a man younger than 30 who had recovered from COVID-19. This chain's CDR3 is CASAQGPFSEQFF. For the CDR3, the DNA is TGTGCCAGTGCACAGGGGCCGTTTTCGGAGCAGTTCTTC.